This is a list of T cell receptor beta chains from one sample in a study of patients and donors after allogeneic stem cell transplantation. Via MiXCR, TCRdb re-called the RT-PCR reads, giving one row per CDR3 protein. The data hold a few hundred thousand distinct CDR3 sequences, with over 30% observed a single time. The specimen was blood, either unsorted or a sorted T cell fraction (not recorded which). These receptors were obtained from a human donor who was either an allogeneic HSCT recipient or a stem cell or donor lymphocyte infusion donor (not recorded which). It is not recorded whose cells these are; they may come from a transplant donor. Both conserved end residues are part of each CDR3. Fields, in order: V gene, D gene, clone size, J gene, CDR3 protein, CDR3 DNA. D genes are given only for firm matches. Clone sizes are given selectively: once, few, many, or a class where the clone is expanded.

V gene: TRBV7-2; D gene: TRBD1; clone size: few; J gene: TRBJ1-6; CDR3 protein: CASSGGQGENSPLHF; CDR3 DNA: TGTGCCAGCAGCGGAGGACAGGGCGAGAATTCACCCCTCCACTTT
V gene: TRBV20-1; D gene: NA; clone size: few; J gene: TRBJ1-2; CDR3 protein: CSARASNYGYTF; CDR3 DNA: TGCAGTGCTAGAGCCAGTAACTATGGCTACACCTTC
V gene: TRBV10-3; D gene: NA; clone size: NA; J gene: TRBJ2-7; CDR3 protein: CAISKTGSNEQYF; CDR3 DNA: TGTGCCATCAGTAAGACAGGTAGCAACGAGCAGTACTTC
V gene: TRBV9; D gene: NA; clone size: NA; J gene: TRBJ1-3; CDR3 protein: CASSAHSGNTIYF; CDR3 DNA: TGTGCCAGCAGCGCCCATAGTGGAAACACCATATATTTT
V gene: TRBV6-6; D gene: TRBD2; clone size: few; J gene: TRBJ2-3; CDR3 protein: CASSYGTSSRDDTQYF; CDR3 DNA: TGTGCCAGCAGTTACGGGACTAGCAGTAGGGATGATACGCAGTATTTT
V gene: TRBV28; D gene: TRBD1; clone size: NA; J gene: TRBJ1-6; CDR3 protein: CASSHRTGGWNSPLHF; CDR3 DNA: TGTGCCAGCAGCCACCGGACAGGGGGCTGGAATTCACCCCTCCACTTT
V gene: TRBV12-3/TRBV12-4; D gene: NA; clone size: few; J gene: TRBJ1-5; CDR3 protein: CASRPNLGSNQPQHF; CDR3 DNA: TGTGCCAGCAGGCCCAATTTGGGGAGCAATCAGCCCCAGCATTTT
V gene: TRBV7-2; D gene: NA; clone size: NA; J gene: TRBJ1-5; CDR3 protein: CASSAHWGAGNQPQHF; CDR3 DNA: TGTGCCAGCAGCGCACATTGGGGGGCAGGCAATCAGCCCCAGCATTTT
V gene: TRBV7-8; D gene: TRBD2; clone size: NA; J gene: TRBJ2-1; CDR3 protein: CASSLGEGGYNEQFF; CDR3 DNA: TGTGCCAGCAGTTTAGGGGAGGGAGGCTACAATGAGCAGTTCTTC
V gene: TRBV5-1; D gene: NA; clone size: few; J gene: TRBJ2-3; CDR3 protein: CASSLVFPGTDTQYF; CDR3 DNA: TGCGCCAGCAGCTTGGTGTTTCCCGGGACAGATACGCAGTATTTT
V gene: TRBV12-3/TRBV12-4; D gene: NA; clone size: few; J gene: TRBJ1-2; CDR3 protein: CASSFPRGQSNYGYTF; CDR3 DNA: TGTGCCAGCAGTTTCCCACGGGGGCAGAGTAACTATGGCTACACCTTC
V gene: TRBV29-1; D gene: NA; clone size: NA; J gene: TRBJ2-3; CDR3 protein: CSEGDTQYF; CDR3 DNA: TGCAGCGAAGGAGATACGCAGTATTTT
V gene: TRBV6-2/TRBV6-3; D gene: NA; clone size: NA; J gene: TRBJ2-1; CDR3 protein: CASTSVAYNEQFF; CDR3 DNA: TGTGCCAGCACCTCAGTGGCCTACAATGAGCAGTTCTTC
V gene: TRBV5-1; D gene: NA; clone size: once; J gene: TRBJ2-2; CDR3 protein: CASSRHNRGPNTGELFF; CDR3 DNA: TGCGCCAGCAGCCGACACAACCGGGGGCCCAACACCGGGGAGCTGTTTTTT
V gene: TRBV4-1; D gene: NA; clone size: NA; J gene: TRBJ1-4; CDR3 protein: CASSQVQPATNEKLFF; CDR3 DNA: TGCGCCAGCAGCCAAGTCCAACCAGCAACTAATGAAAAACTGTTTTTT
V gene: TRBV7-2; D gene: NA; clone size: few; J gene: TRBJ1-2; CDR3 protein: CASANHVGGYGYTF; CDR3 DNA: TGTGCCAGTGCTAATCACGTCGGAGGCTATGGCTACACCTTC
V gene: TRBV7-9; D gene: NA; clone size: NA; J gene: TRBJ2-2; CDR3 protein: CASSSDIIGELFF; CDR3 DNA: TGTGCCAGCAGCTCGGACATCATCGGGGAGCTGTTTTTT
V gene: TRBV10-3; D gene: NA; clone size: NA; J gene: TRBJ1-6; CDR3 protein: CAIKAWPNSPLHF; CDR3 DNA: TGTGCCATCAAGGCTTGGCCAAATTCACCCCTCCACTTT
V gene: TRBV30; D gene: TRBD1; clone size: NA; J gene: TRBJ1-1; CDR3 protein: CACRARTGIFTEAFF; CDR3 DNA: TGTGCCTGTCGGGCGAGGACAGGAATATTCACTGAAGCTTTCTTT
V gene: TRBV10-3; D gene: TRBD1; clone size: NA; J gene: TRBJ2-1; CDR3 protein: CAISESTGVIYNEQFF; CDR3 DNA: TGTGCCATCAGTGAGTCGACAGGGGTCATCTACAATGAGCAGTTCTTC
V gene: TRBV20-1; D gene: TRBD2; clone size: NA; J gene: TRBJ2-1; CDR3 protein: CSARVLGGANEQFF; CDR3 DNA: TGCAGTGCTAGAGTCCTCGGGGGGGCTAATGAGCAGTTCTTC
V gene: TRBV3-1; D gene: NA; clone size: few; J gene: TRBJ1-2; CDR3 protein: CASSQERYGYTF; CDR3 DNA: TGTGCCAGCAGCCAAGAGCGGTATGGCTACACCTTC
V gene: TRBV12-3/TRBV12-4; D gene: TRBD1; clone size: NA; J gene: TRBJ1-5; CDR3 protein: CASSLGTGVQPQHF; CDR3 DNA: TGTGCCAGCAGTTTAGGGACAGGGGTTCAGCCCCAGCATTTT
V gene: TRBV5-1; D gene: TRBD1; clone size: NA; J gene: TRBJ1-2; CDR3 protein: CASSLVQGVTGGYTF; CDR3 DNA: TGCGCCAGCAGCTTAGTACAGGGGGTTACAGGTGGCTACACCTTC
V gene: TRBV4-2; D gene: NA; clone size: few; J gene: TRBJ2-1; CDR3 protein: CASSQIPSSYNEQFF; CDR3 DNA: TGTGCCAGCAGCCAAATCCCGAGCTCCTACAATGAGCAGTTCTTC
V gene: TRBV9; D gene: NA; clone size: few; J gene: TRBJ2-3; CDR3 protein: CASSVDPHTDTQYF; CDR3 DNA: TGTGCCAGCAGCGTAGACCCCCACACAGATACGCAGTATTTT
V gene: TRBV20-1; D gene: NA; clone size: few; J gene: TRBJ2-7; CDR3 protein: CSARDPWTKGYEQYF; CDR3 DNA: TGCAGTGCTAGAGATCCCTGGACTAAAGGATACGAGCAGTACTTC
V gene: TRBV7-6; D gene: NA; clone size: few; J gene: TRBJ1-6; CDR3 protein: CASSLAQPHNSPLHF; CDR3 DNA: TGTGCCAGCAGCTTAGCACAGCCTCATAATTCACCCCTCCACTTT
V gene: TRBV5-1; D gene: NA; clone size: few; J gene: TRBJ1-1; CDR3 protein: CASRTGMNTEAFF; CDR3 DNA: TGCGCCAGCAGAACAGGGATGAACACTGAAGCTTTCTTT
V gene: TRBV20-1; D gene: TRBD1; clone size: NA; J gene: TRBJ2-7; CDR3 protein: CSALDRGNYEQYF; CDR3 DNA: TGCAGTGCTCTGGACAGGGGGAATTACGAGCAGTACTTC
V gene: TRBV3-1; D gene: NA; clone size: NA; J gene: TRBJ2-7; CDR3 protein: CASSQPDSGVYEQYF; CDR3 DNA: TGTGCCAGCAGCCAGCCAGATTCGGGGGTTTACGAGCAGTACTTC
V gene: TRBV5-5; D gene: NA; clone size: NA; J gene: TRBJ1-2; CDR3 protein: CASSLLVGYSYGHTF; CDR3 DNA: TGTGCCAGCAGCCTGCTTGTCGGGTATAGCTATGGCCACACCTTC
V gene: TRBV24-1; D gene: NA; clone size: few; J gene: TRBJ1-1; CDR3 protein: CATSDFAQREAFF; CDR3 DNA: TGTGCCACCAGTGATTTCGCACAGCGTGAAGCTTTCTTT
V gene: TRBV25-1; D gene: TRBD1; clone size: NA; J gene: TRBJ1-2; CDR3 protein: CATETGGNYGYTF; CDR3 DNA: TGTGCCACCGAAACAGGGGGCAACTATGGCTACACCTTC
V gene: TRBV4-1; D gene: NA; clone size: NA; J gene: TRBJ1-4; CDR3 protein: CASSQVGSGDEKLFF; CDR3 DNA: TGCGCCAGCAGCCAAGTGGGGTCGGGCGATGAAAAACTGTTTTTT
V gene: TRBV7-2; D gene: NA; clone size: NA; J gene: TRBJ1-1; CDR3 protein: CASSLHRNSNTEAFF; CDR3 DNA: TGTGCCAGCAGCCTCCACAGGAATTCGAACACTGAAGCTTTCTTT
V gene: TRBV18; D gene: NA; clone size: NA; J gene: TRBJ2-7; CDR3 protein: CASSSRGNEQYF; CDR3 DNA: TGTGCCAGCTCAAGTAGGGGTAACGAGCAGTACTTC
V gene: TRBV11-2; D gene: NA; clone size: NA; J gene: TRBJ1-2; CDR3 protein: CASSRGAGYGYTF; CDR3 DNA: TGTGCCAGCAGCCGGGGGGCAGGCTATGGCTACACCTTC
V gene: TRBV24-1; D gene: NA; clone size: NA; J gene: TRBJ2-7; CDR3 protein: CATSDLSEQYF; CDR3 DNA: TGTGCCACCAGTGATTTATCCGAGCAGTACTTC
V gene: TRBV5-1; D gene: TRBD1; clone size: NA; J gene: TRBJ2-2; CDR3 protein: CASSLQVSGTGIRGELFF; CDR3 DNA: TGCGCCAGCAGCCTTCAGGTCTCCGGGACAGGGATCCGCGGGGAGCTGTTTTTT
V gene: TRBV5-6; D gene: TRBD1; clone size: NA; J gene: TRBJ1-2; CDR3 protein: CASSGGRGIYGYTF; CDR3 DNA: TGTGCCAGCAGCGGCGGCAGGGGGATCTATGGCTACACCTTC
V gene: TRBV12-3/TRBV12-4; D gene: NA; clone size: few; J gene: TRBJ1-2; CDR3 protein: CASSPSQGYGYTF; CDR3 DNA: TGTGCCAGCAGTCCCAGCCAAGGCTATGGCTACACCTTC
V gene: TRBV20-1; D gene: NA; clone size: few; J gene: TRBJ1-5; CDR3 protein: CSARARDTTNQPQHF; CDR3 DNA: TGCAGTGCTAGAGCCCGGGACACTACTAATCAGCCCCAGCATTTT
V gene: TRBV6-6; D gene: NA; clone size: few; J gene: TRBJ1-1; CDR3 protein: CASSYYLDTLNTEAFF; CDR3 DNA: TGTGCCAGCAGTTACTATCTCGACACACTGAACACTGAAGCTTTCTTT
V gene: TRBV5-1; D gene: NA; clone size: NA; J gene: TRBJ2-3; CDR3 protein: CASSLEADTQYF; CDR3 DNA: TGCGCCAGCAGCTTGGAGGCAGATACGCAGTATTTT
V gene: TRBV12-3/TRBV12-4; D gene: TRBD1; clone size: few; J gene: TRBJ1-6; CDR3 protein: CASSEGWDSRGPLHF; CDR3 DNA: TGTGCCAGCTCCGAAGGGTGGGACAGCCGGGGGCCCCTCCACTTT
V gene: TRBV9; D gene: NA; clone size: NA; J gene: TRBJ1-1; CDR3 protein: CASSVEPMNTEAFF; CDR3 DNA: TGTGCCAGCAGCGTAGAGCCCATGAACACTGAAGCTTTCTTT